A selection of T cell receptor beta chains follows, all from one sample in a study of blood T cell repertoires in COVID-19. The table came from immunoSEQ multiplex PCR; TCRdb's copy has only in-frame clones and leaves some out. In the table there are some 260,000 clones, 88% of which are singletons. Source material: peripheral blood. Receptor source: a human donor in a cohort sampled during active COVID-19. The CDR3 runs from the conserved cysteine through the conserved F or W. A D gene is named only where the DNA matches it firmly. The size field is filled for only some rows; it gives once, few, many or a size class.

j_gene: TRBJ1-2; d_gene: -; abundance: -; v_gene: TRBV2; CDR3nt: TGTGCCAGCAAGTTCCAAACAGGGATAAACTATGGCTACACCTTC; CDR3aa: CASKFQTGINYGYTF
j_gene: TRBJ2-7; d_gene: -; abundance: once; v_gene: TRBV28; CDR3nt: TGTGCCAGCAGCCACCGCTCTCACCAGGGCCGCGAGCAGTACTTC; CDR3aa: CASSHRSHQGREQYF
j_gene: TRBJ2-7; d_gene: -; abundance: -; v_gene: TRBV4-2; CDR3nt: TGTGCCAGCAGCCATACCCGCCTATACGAGCAGTACTTC; CDR3aa: CASSHTRLYEQYF
j_gene: TRBJ2-1; d_gene: -; abundance: -; v_gene: TRBV3-1/TRBV3-2; CDR3nt: TGTGCCAGCAGCCAAGATTGTTGGGGGCAGGGGCGCAATGAGCAGTTCTTC; CDR3aa: CASSQDCWGQGRNEQFF
j_gene: TRBJ2-2; d_gene: -; abundance: many; v_gene: TRBV6-4; CDR3nt: TGTGCCAGCAGTTCGGAAGGGGGCACCGGGGAGCTGTTTTTT; CDR3aa: CASSSEGGTGELFF
j_gene: TRBJ1-2; d_gene: TRBD1; abundance: once; v_gene: TRBV5-1; CDR3nt: TGCGCCAGCAGCTGGGGGGACAGGGACTTGGATGGCTACACCTTC; CDR3aa: CASSWGDRDLDGYTF
j_gene: TRBJ2-7; d_gene: TRBD2; abundance: -; v_gene: TRBV7-9; CDR3nt: TGTGCCAGCAGCTCGGGACTAGCGGGAGCCTACGAGCAGTACTTC; CDR3aa: CASSSGLAGAYEQYF
j_gene: TRBJ2-5; d_gene: TRBD2; abundance: few; v_gene: TRBV11-2; CDR3nt: TGTGCCAGCAGCCGTCCTGACCAGGGAGGGGAGACCCAGTACTTC; CDR3aa: CASSRPDQGGETQYF
j_gene: TRBJ2-5; d_gene: -; abundance: few; v_gene: TRBV20-1; CDR3nt: TGCAGTGCCTCCCAAGAGACCCAGTACTTC; CDR3aa: CSASQETQYF
j_gene: TRBJ2-3; d_gene: -; abundance: -; v_gene: TRBV6-1; CDR3nt: TGTGCCAGCAGTGAAGCCGGGACACTAGTCCCCCCAGATACGCAGTATTTT; CDR3aa: CASSEAGTLVPPDTQYF
j_gene: TRBJ2-7; d_gene: -; abundance: -; v_gene: TRBV12-3/TRBV12-4; CDR3nt: TGTGCCAGCCAGCGGACTGCCTACGAGCAGTACTTC; CDR3aa: CASQRTAYEQYF
j_gene: TRBJ2-6; d_gene: -; abundance: -; v_gene: TRBV3-1/TRBV3-2; CDR3nt: TGTGCCAGCAGCCATTTCTCCGGGGCCAACGTCCTGACTTTC; CDR3aa: CASSHFSGANVLTF
j_gene: TRBJ2-7; d_gene: -; abundance: once; v_gene: TRBV5-1; CDR3nt: TGCGCCAGCAGCCTTACTAGCCCCGAGGGCTACGAGCAGTACTTC; CDR3aa: CASSLTSPEGYEQYF
j_gene: TRBJ2-1; d_gene: -; abundance: -; v_gene: TRBV6-2/TRBV6-3; CDR3nt: TGTGCCAGCAGTCTCAGGGGGGAGAGCAACAATGAGCAGTTCTTC; CDR3aa: CASSLRGESNNEQFF
j_gene: TRBJ1-2; d_gene: -; abundance: -; v_gene: TRBV9; CDR3nt: TGTGCCAGCAGCGTAGCTGCAGGGGAGGGAAAAGCTAACTATGGCTACACCTTC; CDR3aa: CASSVAAGEGKANYGYTF
j_gene: TRBJ2-7; d_gene: TRBD1; abundance: -; v_gene: TRBV28; CDR3nt: TGTGCCAGCAGTTTATTGGGACAGTCTCCCTACGAGCAGTACTTC; CDR3aa: CASSLLGQSPYEQYF
j_gene: TRBJ2-3; d_gene: TRBD2; abundance: -; v_gene: TRBV18; CDR3nt: TGTGCCAGCTCACCAGACCGGGGGGGGATTACGGATACGCAGTATTTT; CDR3aa: CASSPDRGGITDTQYF
j_gene: TRBJ2-7; d_gene: -; abundance: -; v_gene: TRBV4-3; CDR3nt: TGCGCCAGCAGCCAAGCTCGACTGAGCTCCTACGAGCAGTACTTC; CDR3aa: CASSQARLSSYEQYF
j_gene: TRBJ1-2; d_gene: -; abundance: -; v_gene: TRBV9; CDR3nt: TGTGCCAGCAGCCGGGTAGGCTATGGCTACACCTTC; CDR3aa: CASSRVGYGYTF
j_gene: TRBJ2-5; d_gene: -; abundance: -; v_gene: TRBV6-2/TRBV6-3; CDR3nt: TGTGCCAGCAGTTATACGGGCGGAGGGAGAGAGACCCAGTACTTC; CDR3aa: CASSYTGGGRETQYF
j_gene: TRBJ1-5; d_gene: -; abundance: -; v_gene: TRBV28; CDR3nt: TGTGCCAGCACCTTACCCAGGGGTAGCAATCAGCCCCAGCATTTT; CDR3aa: CASTLPRGSNQPQHF
j_gene: TRBJ2-3; d_gene: TRBD2; abundance: -; v_gene: TRBV11-2; CDR3nt: TGTGCCAGCAGCGGGGCGAGCGGGACGAGCACAGATACGCAGTATTTT; CDR3aa: CASSGASGTSTDTQYF
j_gene: TRBJ2-7; d_gene: -; abundance: -; v_gene: TRBV5-1; CDR3nt: TGCGCCAGCAGCTACATCCCATCTAGCGCAACCTACGAGCAGTACTTC; CDR3aa: CASSYIPSSATYEQYF
j_gene: TRBJ2-1; d_gene: TRBD1; abundance: -; v_gene: TRBV5-4; CDR3nt: TGTGCCAGCAGCACGGACAGGGCAGCATACAATGAGCAGTTCTTC; CDR3aa: CASSTDRAAYNEQFF
j_gene: TRBJ2-6; d_gene: -; abundance: -; v_gene: TRBV4-2; CDR3nt: TGTGCCAGCAGCCAAGGAGAAGGAGGCGGCCGCTCTGGGGCCAACGTCCTGACTTTC; CDR3aa: CASSQGEGGGRSGANVLTF
j_gene: TRBJ2-7; d_gene: -; abundance: -; v_gene: TRBV4-3; CDR3nt: TGCGCCAGCAGCCAAGGGCCGGGGGACGAGCAGTACTTC; CDR3aa: CASSQGPGDEQYF
j_gene: TRBJ1-1; d_gene: -; abundance: -; v_gene: TRBV9; CDR3nt: TGTGCCAGCAGCGTTTTGAGGGACACTGAAGCTTTCTTT; CDR3aa: CASSVLRDTEAFF
j_gene: TRBJ1-5; d_gene: -; abundance: once; v_gene: TRBV6-5; CDR3nt: TGTGCCAGCAGCATTACAGGGTCTCAGCCCCAGCATTTT; CDR3aa: CASSITGSQPQHF
j_gene: TRBJ1-2; d_gene: TRBD1; abundance: once; v_gene: TRBV6-5; CDR3nt: TGTGCCAGCAGGGAGACAGGGGCGTCCCCCTATGGCTACACCTTC; CDR3aa: CASRETGASPYGYTF
j_gene: TRBJ2-1; d_gene: -; abundance: -; v_gene: TRBV13; CDR3nt: TGTGCCAGCAGCTTAGACCTAGCCGGCCCCTACAATGAGCAGTTCTTC; CDR3aa: CASSLDLAGPYNEQFF
j_gene: TRBJ2-7; d_gene: -; abundance: -; v_gene: TRBV3-1/TRBV3-2; CDR3nt: TGTGCCAGCAGCCAAAATGCCAGGGGCTCCTACGAGCAGTACTTC; CDR3aa: CASSQNARGSYEQYF
j_gene: TRBJ2-7; d_gene: TRBD2; abundance: once; v_gene: TRBV7-2; CDR3nt: TGTGCCAGCAGCTCGCGGACTAGCGCAAAGGAGCAGTACTTC; CDR3aa: CASSSRTSAKEQYF
j_gene: TRBJ1-2; d_gene: -; abundance: -; v_gene: TRBV5-4; CDR3nt: TGTGCCAGCAGCTTGGCGGGCGGAGGGGCGTATGGCTACACCTTC; CDR3aa: CASSLAGGGAYGYTF
j_gene: TRBJ2-5; d_gene: TRBD1; abundance: -; v_gene: TRBV12-3/TRBV12-4; CDR3nt: TGTGCCAGCAGCGACAGGGGAGAGACCCAGTACTTC; CDR3aa: CASSDRGETQYF
j_gene: TRBJ2-7; d_gene: TRBD2; abundance: -; v_gene: TRBV7-2; CDR3nt: TGTGCCAGCAGCTTAGTACTAGCGGGGGGGAACGAGCAGTACTTC; CDR3aa: CASSLVLAGGNEQYF
j_gene: TRBJ2-3; d_gene: TRBD1; abundance: -; v_gene: TRBV7-9; CDR3nt: TGTGCCAGCAGGATACAGGGGGCGAGCACAGATACGCAGTATTTT; CDR3aa: CASRIQGASTDTQYF
j_gene: TRBJ1-3; d_gene: TRBD1; abundance: -; v_gene: TRBV27; CDR3nt: TGTGCCAGCAGTCCCACCCCCGACAGGGCTGGAAACACCATATATTTT; CDR3aa: CASSPTPDRAGNTIYF
j_gene: TRBJ1-1; d_gene: -; abundance: -; v_gene: TRBV7-2; CDR3nt: TGTGCCAGCAGCTTAGCGGGCTCGAACACTGAAGCTTTCTTT; CDR3aa: CASSLAGSNTEAFF
j_gene: TRBJ2-7; d_gene: TRBD2; abundance: -; v_gene: TRBV6-6; CDR3nt: TGTGCCAGCACAGATACTAGCGGTAGCTTGGGGGGAGAGCAGTACTTC; CDR3aa: CASTDTSGSLGGEQYF
j_gene: TRBJ2-7; d_gene: -; abundance: -; v_gene: TRBV30; CDR3nt: TGTGCTTGGGGGGGGGCCTCCTACGAGCAGTACTTC; CDR3aa: CAWGGASYEQYF
j_gene: TRBJ2-7; d_gene: TRBD1; abundance: -; v_gene: TRBV2; CDR3nt: TGTGCCAGCAGGGACCGGGACAGGGACACTGGCGAGCAGTACTTC; CDR3aa: CASRDRDRDTGEQYF
j_gene: TRBJ1-4; d_gene: TRBD1; abundance: -; v_gene: TRBV7-9; CDR3nt: TGTGCCAGCAGCACGGACAGGGGGTCTAATGAAAAACTGTTTTTT; CDR3aa: CASSTDRGSNEKLFF
j_gene: TRBJ2-7; d_gene: -; abundance: few; v_gene: TRBV18; CDR3nt: TGTGCCAGCTCCCAAACCCAACTAGCAGGCGAGCAGTACTTC; CDR3aa: CASSQTQLAGEQYF
j_gene: TRBJ2-7; d_gene: TRBD1; abundance: -; v_gene: TRBV5-1; CDR3nt: TGCGCCAGCGGCGCCGGACAGGGGGCGCGCGAGCAGTACTTC; CDR3aa: CASGAGQGAREQYF
j_gene: TRBJ2-7; d_gene: TRBD2; abundance: -; v_gene: TRBV4-1; CDR3nt: TGCGCCAGCAGCCAAGGGGTAATGCGGGGGAGGGCATCCTACGAGCAGTACTTC; CDR3aa: CASSQGVMRGRASYEQYF
j_gene: TRBJ1-5; d_gene: TRBD1; abundance: -; v_gene: TRBV6-6; CDR3nt: TGTGCCAGCAGTGTACAGGGGGTTAAGGAGCCCCAGCATTTT; CDR3aa: CASSVQGVKEPQHF
j_gene: TRBJ1-1; d_gene: -; abundance: -; v_gene: TRBV10-3; CDR3nt: TGTGCCATCAGAGACCAGGGTGTAGGGAACACTGAAGCTTTCTTT; CDR3aa: CAIRDQGVGNTEAFF
j_gene: TRBJ1-2; d_gene: -; abundance: -; v_gene: TRBV4-3; CDR3nt: TGCGCCAGCAGCCAAGAGTGGGCCCGCTATGGCTACACCTTC; CDR3aa: CASSQEWARYGYTF
j_gene: TRBJ1-3; d_gene: TRBD1; abundance: -; v_gene: TRBV28; CDR3nt: TGTGCCAGCAGTAGACTTTCACAGGGGATAATTGGAAACACCATATATTTT; CDR3aa: CASSRLSQGIIGNTIYF
j_gene: TRBJ2-7; d_gene: TRBD2; abundance: -; v_gene: TRBV6-7; CDR3nt: TGTGCCAGCAGCACAACTAGCGGGAGTGAATACGAGCAGTACTTC; CDR3aa: CASSTTSGSEYEQYF
j_gene: TRBJ1-2; d_gene: -; abundance: -; v_gene: TRBV27; CDR3nt: TGTGCCAGCAGTTTATATCGGGCCGGGACAACAAACTATGGCTACACCTTC; CDR3aa: CASSLYRAGTTNYGYTF
j_gene: TRBJ1-1; d_gene: -; abundance: -; v_gene: TRBV7-9; CDR3nt: TGTGCCAGCAGCCCAGCGAGACCGAAGAACACTGAAGCTTTCTTT; CDR3aa: CASSPARPKNTEAFF
j_gene: TRBJ2-7; d_gene: -; abundance: -; v_gene: TRBV7-2; CDR3nt: TGTGCCAGCAGCTTAGACGGGAAACCCTACGAGCAGTACTTC; CDR3aa: CASSLDGKPYEQYF
j_gene: TRBJ1-6; d_gene: -; abundance: -; v_gene: TRBV13; CDR3nt: TGTGCCAGCAGCTTAGGGAGTATCTATAATTCACCCCTCCACTTT; CDR3aa: CASSLGSIYNSPLHF
j_gene: TRBJ2-7; d_gene: -; abundance: -; v_gene: TRBV5-8; CDR3nt: TGTGCCAGCAGCATAGACAGAACCTACGAGCAGTACTTC; CDR3aa: CASSIDRTYEQYF
j_gene: TRBJ1-5; d_gene: TRBD1; abundance: -; v_gene: TRBV28; CDR3nt: TGTGCCAGCAGTTTATCGACCGGGACAGCCCTGCCCCAGCATTTT; CDR3aa: CASSLSTGTALPQHF
j_gene: TRBJ2-5; d_gene: TRBD1; abundance: -; v_gene: TRBV2; CDR3nt: TGTGCCAGCAGTGACATATGGGGGGACAGGGTGTCGGGAGAGACCCAGTACTTC; CDR3aa: CASSDIWGDRVSGETQYF
j_gene: TRBJ2-7; d_gene: TRBD1; abundance: -; v_gene: TRBV19; CDR3nt: TGTGCCAGTACCAAAGGACAGGGGGCGTGGGAGCAGTACTTC; CDR3aa: CASTKGQGAWEQYF
j_gene: TRBJ2-1; d_gene: TRBD2; abundance: once; v_gene: TRBV18; CDR3nt: TGTGCCAGCTCACCTTTGTCGGGAGGACCCGATGAGCAGTTCTTC; CDR3aa: CASSPLSGGPDEQFF
j_gene: TRBJ2-1; d_gene: -; abundance: -; v_gene: TRBV27; CDR3nt: TGTGCCAGCAGTTTAGGGGCTTGGGGGCTCGCCAGCGATGAGCAGTTCTTC; CDR3aa: CASSLGAWGLASDEQFF